This entry features one T cell receptor beta chain sequence. This sample was included in a study of blood T cell repertoires in COVID-19. This table comes from immunoSEQ multiplex PCR, and its TCRdb copy is limited to in-frame clones, with some not included. Here the sample spans about 61,000 clones, approximately 80% being singletons. The CDR3 length is 18 residues. V lost 3 bases and J lost 2, with 22 bases in between. The germline CDR1 and CDR2 sequences are MNHEY and SMNVEV (reference sequence). The chain combines TRBV27 with TRBJ1-1; weak D call: TRBD1 (6 bases). The sequencing input was peripheral blood. This TCR was sampled from a man between 65 and 85 years old with acute or convalescent COVID-19. As DNA, the CDR3 is TGTGCCAGCAGTTTTTTTTCGGGCAGGGGACGGGGAAACACTGAAGCTTTCTTT. Encoded protein: CASSFFSGRGRGNTEAFF.